This T cell receptor beta chain comes out of a study of blood T cell repertoires in COVID-19. The CDR3 extends over 16 amino acids. The germline V gene has CDR1 KGHDR and CDR2 SFDVKD. The junction had 13 bases not matched to a gene; V was cut back by 4 bases and J by 8 bases. Data came from immunoSEQ multiplex PCR; TCRdb stores just in-frame clones and leaves some out. The sample lists around 290,000 clones; 88% were seen once. The genes are TRBV24-1 and TRBJ2-1, with 7 bases that match TRBD2. Sample: PBMCs or T cells enriched from blood (not recorded which). The TCR comes from a woman under 40 who had recovered from COVID-19. The chain's CDR3 is CATSDPREPEQDEQFF. The DNA of the CDR3 is TGTGCCACCAGTGACCCGCGGGAGCCCGAACAGGATGAGCAGTTCTTC.